These 9 T cell receptor beta chains were all obtained from the same sample, sequenced in a study of memory CD4+ T cells and cytomegalovirus serostatus. Produced via immunoSEQ multiplex PCR; TCRdb's table is partial and in-frame only. The sample holds some 65,000 clones; about 78% are singletons and the top ten take almost 0.55%. Single viable CD3+CD4+CD8-CD45RO+ cells were sorted as the memory CD4+ T cells. Sequencing input: memory CD4+ T cells from blood. Receptor source: an adult in good health and CMV-seronegative. Some clones in this sample may be carry-over from other donors' samples.

The CDR3 here is CAWSAYPGRWEGYTF. The CDR3, as DNA: TGTGCCTGGAGTGCCTACCCGGGTCGCTGGGAGGGCTACACCTTC. The chain combines TRBV30 with TRBJ1-2, with D unresolved. V was cut by 1 base and J by 8 bases, with 20 bases left in between. The germline CDR1 and CDR2 sequences are GTSNPN and SVGIG (reference sequence). CDR3 length: 15 residues.

The V call is TRBV7-2, the J call TRBJ2-1, with no clear D. The CDR3 is 14 amino acids. CDR1 and CDR2 (germline): SGHTA, FQGNSA. V was trimmed by 0 bases and J by 4 bases, leaving 7 bases between them. The CDR3: CASSLASVYNEQFF. For the CDR3, the DNA is TGTGCCAGCAGCTTAGCCTCGGTTTACAATGAGCAGTTCTTC.

The rearrangement joins TRBV5-4 to TRBJ2-6; 9 positions match TRBD1. Looked up from germline, CDR1 is SGHNT and CDR2 is YYREEE (reference sequence). The CDR3 sequence is 17 residues long. Trimming at V came to 5 bases and at J to 0 bases, leaving 6 bases not matched to a gene. CDR3 sequence (DNA): TGTGCCAGCAGAAACGGACAGGGGCTCTCTGGGGCCAACGTCCTGACTTTC. Translating it yields CASRNGQGLSGANVLTF.

The chain joins TRBV4-1 to TRBJ2-2, with D unclear. Germline-derived CDR1 and CDR2 are MGHRA and YSYEKL. Trimming pared 4 bases from V and 6 bases from J, leaving 18 bases between. The CDR3 is 16 residues long. The CDR3 DNA follows: TGCGCCAGCAGCCCCGCCCCTCCCCACTTCCCCGGGGAGCTGTTTTTT. Its protein is CASSPAPPHFPGELFF.

The table lists this clone with a few counts. V is TRBV10-1 and J is TRBJ2-7; no clear D gene. V was clipped by 6 bases and J by 3 bases, with 12 bases between them. CDR3 size: 13 residues. Germline V lookup: CDR1 WNHNN, CDR2 SYGVQD (reference sequence). CDR3 DNA: TGCGCCAGCAGCCCTCTGGCCCACTACGAGCAGTACTTC. Translated, it gives CASSPLAHYEQYF.

The chain recombines TRBV7-8 with TRBJ1-6; D uncertain. V was trimmed by 5 bases and J by 7 bases, leaving 12 bases between them. Germline V lookup: CDR1 SGHVS, CDR2 FQNEAQ. The CDR3 is 14 amino acids. The CDR3 nucleotides are TGTGCCAGCAGCGACGGTCCCATGAATTCACCCCTCCACTTT. Residues: CASSDGPMNSPLHF. Full variable domain (outside the CDR3, taken from reference TRBV7-8 and TRBJ1-6): GAGVSQSPRYKVAKRGQDVALRCDPISGHVSLFWYQQALGQGPEFLTYFQNEAQLDKSGLPSDRFFAERPEGSVSTLKIQRTQQEDSAVYLCASSDGPMNSPLHFGNGTRLTVT.

This clone was recorded a few times. This rearrangement joins TRBV18 to TRBJ1-1; D not certain. The CDR3 totals 16 residues. The germline gives CDR1 KGHSH, CDR2 LQKENI. Trimming stripped 4 bases from V and 3 bases from J, with 18 bases between. The CDR3 DNA reads as TGTGCCAGCTCACTGACCGTCGCTTCCCCTCACACTGAAGCTTTCTTT. Residues: CASSLTVASPHTEAFF.

CDR3 coding DNA: TGTGCCAGCTCCCGCCCTTTGGCCAAAAACATTCAGTACTTC. Residues: CASSRPLAKNIQYF. The chain joins TRBV18 to TRBJ2-4; D call uncertain. V gave up 6 bases and J gave up 1 base, with 10 bases separating them. Germline V CDR1 and CDR2: KGHSH, LQKENI. The CDR3 is 14 amino acids.

This chain joins TRBV4-1 and TRBJ1-4; possible D gene TRBD1, 6 bases. This CDR3 is 15 amino acids long. CDR1 and CDR2 from the germline V gene are MGHRA and YSYEKL. Between the trimmed V and J ends, which lost 7 bases and 4 bases, there was a span of 16 bases. Written as DNA, the CDR3 is TGCGCCAGCACGCCATCGGGACAAAATAATGAAAAACTGTTTTTT. It codes for CASTPSGQNNEKLFF.